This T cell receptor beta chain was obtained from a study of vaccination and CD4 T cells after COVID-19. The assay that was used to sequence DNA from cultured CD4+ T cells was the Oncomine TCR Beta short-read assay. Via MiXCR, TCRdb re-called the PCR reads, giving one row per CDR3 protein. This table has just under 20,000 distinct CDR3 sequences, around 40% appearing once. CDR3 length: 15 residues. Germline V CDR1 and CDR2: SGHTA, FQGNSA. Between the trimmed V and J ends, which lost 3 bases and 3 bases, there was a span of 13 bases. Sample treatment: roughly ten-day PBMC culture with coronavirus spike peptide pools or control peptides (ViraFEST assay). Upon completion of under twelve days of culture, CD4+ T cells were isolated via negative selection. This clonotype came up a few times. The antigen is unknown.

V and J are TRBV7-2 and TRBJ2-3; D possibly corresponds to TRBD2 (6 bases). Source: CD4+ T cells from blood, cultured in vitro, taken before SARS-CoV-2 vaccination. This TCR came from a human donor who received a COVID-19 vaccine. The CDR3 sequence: CASSFGWRGTDTQYF. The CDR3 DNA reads TGTGCCAGCAGCTTCGGGTGGCGGGGAACAGATACGCAGTATTTT.